This T cell receptor (beta chain) emerged from a study of blood T cell repertoires in COVID-19. As for the study in general: The United States, Italy and Spain were the sources of the acute and convalescent COVID-19 samples.

The CDR3 runs to 20 residues. Germline V gene data show CDR1 as SGDLS and CDR2 as YYNGEE. V gave up 3 bases and J gave up 0 bases; unmatched junction bases: 18. This clone was counted once. TCRdb's copy holds only in-frame clones and misses some; the assay was immunoSEQ multiplex PCR. Of fewer than 350,000 clones in the sample, nearly 90% were seen once. Sequenced material: peripheral blood. The clonotype comes from a man younger than 35 with active or convalescent COVID-19. The chain combines TRBV9 with TRBJ2-3, with 8 bases matching TRBD2. The CDR3 nucleotides are TGTGCCAGCAGCGGCCCCTCGCGGGGGGAACACGTTTCTAGCACAGATACGCAGTATTTT. The encoded protein is CASSGPSRGEHVSSTDTQYF.